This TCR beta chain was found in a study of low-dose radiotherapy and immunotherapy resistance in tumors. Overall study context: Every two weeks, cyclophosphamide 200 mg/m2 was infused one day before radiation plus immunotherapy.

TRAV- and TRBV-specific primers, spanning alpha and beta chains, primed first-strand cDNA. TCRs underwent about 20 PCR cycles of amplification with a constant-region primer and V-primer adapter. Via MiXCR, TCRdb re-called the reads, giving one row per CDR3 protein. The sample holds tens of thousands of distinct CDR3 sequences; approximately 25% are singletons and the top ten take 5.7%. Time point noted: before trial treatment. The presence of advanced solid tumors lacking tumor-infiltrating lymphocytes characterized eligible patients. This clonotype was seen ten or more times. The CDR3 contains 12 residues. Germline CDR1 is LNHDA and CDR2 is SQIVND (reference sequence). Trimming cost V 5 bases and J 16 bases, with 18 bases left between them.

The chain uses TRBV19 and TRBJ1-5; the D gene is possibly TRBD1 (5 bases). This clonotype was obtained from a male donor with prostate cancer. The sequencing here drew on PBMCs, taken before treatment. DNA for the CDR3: TGTGCCAGTAGTCTAAGGGACGCGAGCTTACATTTT. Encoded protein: CASSLRDASLHF.